This T cell receptor beta chain was profiled in a study of OX40 agonist ivuxolimab in advanced cancers. Blood specimens came from baseline, cycle 4 day 1, and cycle 7 day 1. The assay was immunoSEQ multiplex PCR, and TCRdb's table has in-frame clones only and misses some. The data show around 55,000 clones, around 85% seen once. The CDR3 contains 13 residues. Germline-derived CDR1 and CDR2 are GTSNPN and SVGIG (reference sequence). V lost 4 bases, J lost 0 bases, and 3 bases stayed unmatched. The source is an adult with an advanced solid tumor such as melanoma, head and neck, liver or kidney cancer. The chain uses TRBV30 and TRBJ2-7; 7 positions agree with TRBD2. The sequencing here drew on CD4+ or CD8+ T cells sorted from blood, taken in a trial of the OX40 agonist ivuxolimab. The CDR3 nucleotides are TGTGCCTGGATGGCTAGCGGCTCCTACGAGCAGTACTTC. Residues: CAWMASGSYEQYF.